This TCR beta chain derives from a study of blood T cell repertoires in COVID-19. The wider study: Acute and convalescent COVID-19 specimens originated in the United States, Italy and Spain.

A case of COVID-19 had been met by exposed participants within 2 weeks before study entry. TCRdb's table, derived via immunoSEQ multiplex PCR, lists solely in-frame clones and lacks some. This sample has over 200,000 clones, with around 89% found just once. Trimming stripped 4 bases from V and 7 bases from J, with 10 bases between. Germline CDR1 KGHDR, CDR2 SFDVKD. The CDR3 is made up of 13 amino acids. The sequenced sample was PBMCs or T cells enriched from blood (not recorded which). The TCR was taken from a young man who had been exposed to COVID-19. This chain uses TRBV24-1 with TRBJ2-1; possible D gene TRBD1, 6 bases. CDR3 DNA: TGTGCCACCAGTGACCCCCAGGGGAATGAGCAGTTCTTC. Protein product: CATSDPQGNEQFF.